One sample yielded the 18 T cell receptor beta chains listed below, sequenced in a study of T-cell memory formation after mild COVID-19. TCRdb analysed the 5' RACE reads with MiXCR anew, one entry per CDR3 protein. The repertoire holds under 300,000 distinct CDR3 sequences, with under 8.5% as singletons. The specimen was PBMCs or a T cell subset sorted from them (not recorded which). The receptors were sampled from a man aged 18 to 30 who had mild COVID-19 (a few samples of this study predate the infection). Cell type and time point are not known.

This clonotype was counted between two and nine times. The rearrangement links TRBV5-1 to TRBJ1-2; D may be TRBD1 (5 bases). CDR1 and CDR2 from the germline V gene are SGHRS and YFSETQ. CDR3 size: 13 residues. V was trimmed by 1 base and J by 6 bases, leaving 10 bases between them. CDR3 sequence: CASSLPGNNGYTF. DNA of the CDR3: TGCGCCAGCAGCTTGCCAGGGAATAATGGCTACACCTTC.

This clonotype was counted between two and nine times. The chain recombines TRBV5-4 with TRBJ2-1, with 12 bases aligning to TRBD2. Looked up from germline, CDR1 is SGHNT and CDR2 is YYREEE (reference sequence). CDR3 size: 18 residues. V trimming: 1 base; J trimming: 0 bases; junction bases outside the gene matches: 5. CDR3 DNA sequence: TGTGCCAGCAGCTTGAGGACTAGCGGGGTGAGCTCCTACAATGAGCAGTTCTTC. This encodes CASSLRTSGVSSYNEQFF.

This chain connects TRBV7-2 to TRBJ2-2, with 9 bases identical to TRBD2. This CDR3 region has 15 residues. Germline lookup yields CDR1 SGHTA and CDR2 FQGNSA. J lost 5 bases, V lost 5 bases, and 6 bases had no gene match. The CDR3 protein is CASSLSGGHTGELFF. The CDR3 coding sequence is TGTGCCAGCAGCCTGAGCGGGGGGCATACCGGGGAGCTGTTTTTT.

The chain carries TRBV7-9 and TRBJ2-5; 13 bases are shared with TRBD2. The CDR3 is made up of 16 amino acids. V was clipped by 5 bases and J by 5 bases; unmatched bases: 8. CDR1 SEHNR and CDR2 FQNEAQ come from the germline V gene (reference sequence). This chain's CDR3 is CASSPLGLAGRETQYF. The CDR3 DNA is TGTGCCAGCAGCCCCCTGGGACTAGCGGGGCGTGAGACCCAGTACTTC.

This clonotype was observed many times. This chain uses TRBV5-5 with TRBJ1-1, with 7 positions matching TRBD1. The CDR3 sequence is 16 residues long. CDR1 and CDR2 from the germline V gene are SGHKS and YYEKEE (reference sequence). V shed 0 bases and J 0 bases; nucleotides not matched to a gene: 5. CDR3 sequence: CASSLVGGGLNTEAFF. DNA for the CDR3: TGTGCCAGCAGCTTGGTCGGAGGGGGCCTGAACACTGAAGCTTTCTTT.

The chain couples TRBV5-5 to TRBJ1-5; TRBD1 aligns across 9 bases. Unmatched junction bases numbered 2, after V lost 4 bases and J lost 3 bases. Germline V gene lookup returns CDR1 SGHKS and CDR2 YYEKEE (reference sequence). The CDR3 has 14 amino acids. The CDR3: CASSRDRDNQPQHF. CDR3 DNA sequence: TGTGCCAGCAGCCGGGACAGGGACAATCAGCCCCAGCATTTT.

CDR3 nucleotides: TGTGCCAGCAGCCTTCAAGCCAACTATGGCTACACCTTC. It is translated as CASSLQANYGYTF. The chain couples TRBV3-1 to TRBJ1-2; D ambiguous. The CDR3 runs 13 residues. Germline lookup yields CDR1 LGHDT and CDR2 YNNKEL (reference sequence). V was shortened by 4 bases and J by 2 bases, with 8 bases between the two germline ends.

This clonotype was counted between two and nine times. The V call is TRBV7-3, the J call TRBJ2-1; a possible D gene is TRBD2 (6 bases). The CDR3 is 15 residues long. From germline, CDR1 is SGHTA and CDR2 FQGTGA. Trimming shortened V by 4 bases and J by 3 bases, and 13 bases separated the two germline ends. The CDR3 spells CASSSRGDFYNEQFF. The CDR3, as DNA: TGTGCCAGCAGCTCCCGAGGGGACTTCTACAATGAGCAGTTCTTC.

This chain connects TRBV2 to TRBJ2-7; D is ambiguous. This CDR3 has 11 residues. The V end was cut by 1 base, the J end by 6 bases, with 4 bases between. The V gene's germline CDR1 is SNHLY and CDR2 FYNNEI. DNA for the CDR3: TGTGCCAGCAGTGAAGAGGGCGAGCAGTACGTC. The encoded protein is CASSEEGEQYV.

V is TRBV20-1 and J is TRBJ2-4, with D hard to call. This CDR3 has 12 amino acids. The germline CDR1 and CDR2 sequences are DFQATT and SNEGSKA (reference sequence). Trimming cost V 5 bases and J 4 bases, with 9 bases left between them. CDR3 bases: TGCAGTGCTTCGGACCAGAAAAACATTCAGTACTTC. The encoded protein is CSASDQKNIQYF.

This chain joins TRBV9 and TRBJ2-7, with 8 bases that match TRBD1. Unmatched junction bases numbered 4, after V lost 0 bases and J lost 2 bases. The CDR3 extends over 15 amino acids. Germline CDR1 reads SGDLS; CDR2 reads YYNGEE. This CDR3 is CASSVGTGITYEQYF. DNA for the CDR3: TGTGCCAGCAGCGTAGGGACAGGGATCACCTACGAGCAGTACTTC.

This clonotype was detected a few times. V and J are TRBV4-2 and TRBJ2-2, with 9 bases fitting TRBD2. The CDR3 is 16 residues long. The V segment lost 3 bases and the J segment 7 bases; nucleotides outside the gene matches: 9. The germline gives CDR1 LGHNA, CDR2 YNFKEQ. DNA for the CDR3: TGTGCCAGCAGCCAGGGAAGCGGGGGGTTTTTCGGGGAGCTGTTTTTT. Encoded protein: CASSQGSGGFFGELFF.

The chain is built from TRBV6-6 and TRBJ2-2; no definite D call. V shed 0 bases and J shed 0 bases, with 8 bases lying between them. CDR3 size: 16 residues. Germline V lookup: CDR1 MNHNY, CDR2 SVGAGI (reference sequence). DNA for the CDR3: TGTGCCAGCAGTTACTCGAAGTCAGCGAACACCGGGGAGCTGTTTTTT. Its translation: CASSYSKSANTGELFF.

Only a few counts were recorded for this clonotype. The chain recombines TRBV7-9 with TRBJ2-1, with 7 bases lining up with TRBD2. The CDR3 contains 12 residues. Germline CDR1 is SEHNR and CDR2 is FQNEAQ (reference sequence). Trimming removed 6 bases from V and 7 bases from J; junction bases left unmatched: 3. CDR3 DNA sequence: TGTGCCAGCAGACGACTAGCAAATGAGCAGTTCTTC. Translation: CASRRLANEQFF.

This clonotype was recorded a few times. The V and J genes are TRBV6-1 and TRBJ2-5; 8 bases align to TRBD1. This CDR3 has 14 amino acids. Trimming at V came to 3 bases and at J to 0 bases, leaving 0 bases not matched to a gene. In germline, CDR1 is MNHNS, CDR2 SASEGT. The CDR3 DNA sequence: TGTGCCAGCAGTGAGGACAGGGACCAAGAGACCCAGTACTTC. Translated: CASSEDRDQETQYF.

In its sample, this clonotype was seen a few times. The rearrangement joins TRBV19 to TRBJ2-1, with D tentatively TRBD1 (5 bases). Germline CDR1 is LNHDA and CDR2 is SQIVND (reference sequence). V was clipped by 5 bases and J by 9 bases, with 14 bases between them. The CDR3 has 13 residues. The CDR3 coding sequence is TGTGCCAGTAGTCTCGCCAGGGTGGGTGAGCAGTTCTTC. Residues: CASSLARVGEQFF.

Here the CDR3 reads CASRTDSNQPQHF. The CDR3 bases are TGTGCCAGCAGGACCGATAGCAATCAGCCCCAGCATTTT. The chain has TRBV6-2 or TRBV6-3 and TRBJ1-5, with no clear D. The CDR3 covers 13 residues. V was trimmed by 6 bases and J by 0 bases, leaving 6 bases between them. CDR1 MNHEY and CDR2 SVGEGT come from the germline V gene.

There are a few counts of this clonotype. The chain couples TRBV20-1 to TRBJ1-6; D not certain. Germline lookup yields CDR1 DFQATT and CDR2 SNEGSKA (reference sequence). Trimming removed 3 bases from V and 7 bases from J, with 7 bases in between. This CDR3 has 12 amino acids. CDR3 coding DNA: TGCAGTGCTAGGATATTAAATTCACCCCTCCACTTT. Amino acids: CSARILNSPLHF.